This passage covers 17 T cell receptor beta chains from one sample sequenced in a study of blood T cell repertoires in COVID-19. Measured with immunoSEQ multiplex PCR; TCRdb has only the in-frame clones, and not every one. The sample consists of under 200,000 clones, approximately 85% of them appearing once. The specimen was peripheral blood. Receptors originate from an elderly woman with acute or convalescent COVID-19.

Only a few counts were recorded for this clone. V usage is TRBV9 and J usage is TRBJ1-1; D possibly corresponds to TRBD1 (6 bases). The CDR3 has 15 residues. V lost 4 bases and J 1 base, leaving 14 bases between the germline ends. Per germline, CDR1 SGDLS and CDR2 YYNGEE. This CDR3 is CASSPTGTQNTEAFF. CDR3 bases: TGTGCCAGCAGCCCAACCGGGACACAGAACACTGAAGCTTTCTTT.

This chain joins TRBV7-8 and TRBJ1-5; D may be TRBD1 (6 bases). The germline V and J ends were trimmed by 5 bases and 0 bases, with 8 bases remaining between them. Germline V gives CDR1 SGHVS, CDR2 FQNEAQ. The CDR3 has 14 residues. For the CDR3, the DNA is TGTGCCAGCAGCGTACAGGGTAGCAATCAGCCCCAGCATTTT. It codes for CASSVQGSNQPQHF.

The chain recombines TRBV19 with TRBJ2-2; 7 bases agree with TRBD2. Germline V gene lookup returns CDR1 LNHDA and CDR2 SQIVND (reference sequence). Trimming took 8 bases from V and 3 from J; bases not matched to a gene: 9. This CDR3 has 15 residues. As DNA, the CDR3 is TGTGCCAGTGGGAGGGCTAGCGGTCACACCGGGGAGCTGTTTTTT. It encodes CASGRASGHTGELFF.

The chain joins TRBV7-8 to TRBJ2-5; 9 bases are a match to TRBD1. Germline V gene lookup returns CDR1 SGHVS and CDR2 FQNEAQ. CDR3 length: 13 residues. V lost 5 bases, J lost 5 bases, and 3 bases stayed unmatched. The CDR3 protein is CASSRGTGETQYF. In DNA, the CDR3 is TGTGCCAGCAGCCGAGGGACAGGGGAGACCCAGTACTTC.

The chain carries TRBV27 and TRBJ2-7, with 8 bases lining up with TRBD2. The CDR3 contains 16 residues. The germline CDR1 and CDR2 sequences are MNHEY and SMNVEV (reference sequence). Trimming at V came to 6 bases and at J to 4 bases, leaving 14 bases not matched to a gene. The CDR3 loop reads CASSQTPGLVIYEQYF. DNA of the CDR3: TGTGCCAGCAGCCAAACACCGGGACTAGTTATTTACGAGCAGTACTTC.

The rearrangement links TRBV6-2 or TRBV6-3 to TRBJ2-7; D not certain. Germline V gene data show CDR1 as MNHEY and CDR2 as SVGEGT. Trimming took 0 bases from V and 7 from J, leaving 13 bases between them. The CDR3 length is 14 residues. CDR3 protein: CASSYSVTSREQYF. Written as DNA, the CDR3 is TGTGCCAGCAGTTACTCGGTGACTTCGAGGGAGCAGTACTTC.

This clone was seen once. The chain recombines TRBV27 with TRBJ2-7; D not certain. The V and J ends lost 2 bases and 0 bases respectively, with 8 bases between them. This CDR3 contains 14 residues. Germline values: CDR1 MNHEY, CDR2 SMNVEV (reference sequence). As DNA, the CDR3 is TGTGCCAGCAGTTTAGGAGTCGACTCCTACGAGCAGTACTTC. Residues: CASSLGVDSYEQYF.

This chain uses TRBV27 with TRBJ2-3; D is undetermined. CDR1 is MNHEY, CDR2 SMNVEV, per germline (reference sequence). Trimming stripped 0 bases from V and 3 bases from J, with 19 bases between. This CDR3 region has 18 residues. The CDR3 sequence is CASSLSRGAGGLTDTQYF. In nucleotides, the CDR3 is TGTGCCAGCAGTTTATCGAGAGGTGCCGGTGGGTTGACAGATACGCAGTATTTT.

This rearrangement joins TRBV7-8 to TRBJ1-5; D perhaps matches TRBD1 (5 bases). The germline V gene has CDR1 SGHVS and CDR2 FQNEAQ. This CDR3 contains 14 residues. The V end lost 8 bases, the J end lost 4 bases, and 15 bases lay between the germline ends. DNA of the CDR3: TGTGCCAGCCGAAGCGGGGGAGGAAATCAGCCCCAGCATTTT. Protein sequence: CASRSGGGNQPQHF.

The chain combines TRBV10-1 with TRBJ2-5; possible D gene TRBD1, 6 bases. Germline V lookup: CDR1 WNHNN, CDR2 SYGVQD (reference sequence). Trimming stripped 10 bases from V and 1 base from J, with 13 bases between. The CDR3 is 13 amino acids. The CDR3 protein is CANPQGIQETQYF. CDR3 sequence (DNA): TGCGCCAACCCACAGGGTATCCAAGAGACCCAGTACTTC.

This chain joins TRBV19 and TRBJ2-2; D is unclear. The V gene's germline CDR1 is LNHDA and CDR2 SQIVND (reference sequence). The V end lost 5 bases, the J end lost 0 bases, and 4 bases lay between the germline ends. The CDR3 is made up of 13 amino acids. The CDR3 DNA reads TGTGCCAGTAGTGGCTCGAACACCGGGGAGCTGTTTTTT. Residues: CASSGSNTGELFF.

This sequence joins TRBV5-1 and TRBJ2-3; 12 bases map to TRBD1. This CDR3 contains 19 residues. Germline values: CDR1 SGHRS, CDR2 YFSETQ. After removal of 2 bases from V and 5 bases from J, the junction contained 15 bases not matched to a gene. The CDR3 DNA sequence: TGCGCCAGCAGCTTAGTGCCCCCCGGGACAGGGGGCGTTAAAGATACGCAGTATTTT. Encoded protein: CASSLVPPGTGGVKDTQYF.

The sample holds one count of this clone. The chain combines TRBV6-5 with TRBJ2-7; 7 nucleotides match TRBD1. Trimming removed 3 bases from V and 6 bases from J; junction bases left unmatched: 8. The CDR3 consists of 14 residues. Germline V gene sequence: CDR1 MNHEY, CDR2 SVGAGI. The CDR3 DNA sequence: TGTGCCAGCAGTTATTGGGACAGATTAAGCGAGCAGTACTTC. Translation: CASSYWDRLSEQYF.

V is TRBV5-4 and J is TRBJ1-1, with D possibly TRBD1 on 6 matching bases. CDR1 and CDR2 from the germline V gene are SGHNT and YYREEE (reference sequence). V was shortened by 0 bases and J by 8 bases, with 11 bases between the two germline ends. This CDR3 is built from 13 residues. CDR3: CASSLALGTEAFF. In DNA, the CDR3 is TGTGCCAGCAGCTTGGCTCTTGGGACAGAAGCTTTCTTT.

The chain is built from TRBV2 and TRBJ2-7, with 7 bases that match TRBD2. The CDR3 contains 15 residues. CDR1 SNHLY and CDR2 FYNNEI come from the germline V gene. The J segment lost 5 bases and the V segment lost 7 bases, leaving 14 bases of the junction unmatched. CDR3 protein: CASTRGGVSLNEQYF. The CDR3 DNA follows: TGTGCCAGCACCCGGGGAGGGGTGTCTCTGAACGAGCAGTACTTC.

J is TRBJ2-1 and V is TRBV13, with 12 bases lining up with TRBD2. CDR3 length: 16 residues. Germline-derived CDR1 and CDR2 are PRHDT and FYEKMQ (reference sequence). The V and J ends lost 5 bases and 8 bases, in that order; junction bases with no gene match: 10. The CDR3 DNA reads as TGTGCCAGCAGCCCCTCCGGACTAGCGGGAATCTATGAGCAGTTCTTC. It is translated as CASSPSGLAGIYEQFF. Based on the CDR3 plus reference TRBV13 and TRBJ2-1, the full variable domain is AAGVIQSPRHLIKEKRETATLKCYPIPRHDTVYWYQQGPGQDPQFLISFYEKMQSDKGSIPDRFSAQQFSDYHSELNMSSLELGDSALYFCASSPSGLAGIYEQFFGPGTRLTVL.

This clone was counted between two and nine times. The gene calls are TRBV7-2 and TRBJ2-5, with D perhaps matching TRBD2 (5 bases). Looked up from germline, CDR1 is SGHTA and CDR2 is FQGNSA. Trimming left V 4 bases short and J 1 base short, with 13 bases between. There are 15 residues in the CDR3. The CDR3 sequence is CASSSPRLIQETQYF. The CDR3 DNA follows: TGTGCCAGCAGCTCGCCGAGACTAATCCAAGAGACCCAGTACTTC.